A selection of T cell receptor beta chains follows, all from one sample in a study of PD-L1 blockade in urothelial cancer. The assay was immunoSEQ multiplex PCR, and TCRdb's table has in-frame clones only and misses some. The table shows around 24,000 clones, with approximately 81% occurring only once. This specimen consisted of PBMCs, obtained around atezolizumab (anti-PD-L1) treatment. These receptors were taken from a man between 65 and 80 years old with urothelial cancer. Both conserved end residues are part of each CDR3. D genes are given only for firm matches. Size tells how often a clone was seen (once, few, many) or the class of an expanded clone, and some rows leave it out.

.	.	TRBV29-1	TRBJ2-3	CSHGTNPSTDTQYF	TGCAGCCATGGGACAAACCCGAGCACAGATACGCAGTATTTT
.	.	TRBV4-3	TRBJ1-5	CASSQDWQLQGPQHF	TGCGCCAGCAGCCAAGATTGGCAGCTACAGGGACCCCAGCATTTT
once	.	TRBV6-5	TRBJ1-5	CASSSQGGLLGKPQHF	TGTGCCAGCAGTTCCCAGGGAGGGTTGTTAGGAAAGCCCCAGCATTTT
.	.	TRBV5-8	TRBJ1-3	CASSLAQIPGNTIYF	TGTGCCAGCAGCTTGGCACAGATCCCTGGAAACACCATATATTTT
.	TRBD2	TRBV11-3	TRBJ2-7	CASSLDGREGYF	TGTGCCAGCAGCTTAGATGGGCGGGAGGGGTACTTC
.	.	TRBV28	TRBJ1-4	CASSFRATNEKLFF	TGTGCCAGCAGTTTCCGGGCAACTAATGAAAAACTGTTTTTT
.	.	TRBV28	TRBJ1-2	CASSLAERRSYTF	TGTGCCAGCAGTTTAGCGGAGCGACGGAGCTACACCTTC
.	TRBD2	TRBV5-1	TRBJ2-5	CASSFRLAGGGVKTQYF	TGCGCCAGCAGCTTTAGACTAGCGGGAGGAGGCGTAAAGACCCAGTACTTC
few	TRBD1	TRBV6-5	TRBJ1-5	CASSRDREGGQPQHF	TGTGCCAGCAGTAGGGACAGGGAGGGGGGTCAGCCCCAGCATTTT
.	.	TRBV7-3	TRBJ1-2	CASSLGGVLNYGYTF	TGTGCCAGCAGCTTAGGCGGGGTCCTTAACTATGGCTACACCTTC
once	.	TRBV28	TRBJ2-3	CASSLGTADTQYF	TGTGCCAGCAGTTTGGGGACTGCAGATACGCAGTATTTT
.	.	TRBV6-6	TRBJ2-7	CASSYSQGEQYF	TGTGCCAGCAGTTATAGCCAGGGCGAGCAGTACTTC
.	TRBD2	TRBV9	TRBJ2-1	CASSPRPAAGVTWNEQFF	TGTGCCAGCAGCCCTCGCCCCGCAGCGGGAGTCACATGGAATGAGCAGTTCTTC
.	.	TRBV11-2	TRBJ1-1	CASSLDGAFEAFF	TGTGCCAGCAGCTTAGATGGGGCCTTCGAAGCTTTCTTT
.	TRBD2	TRBV13	TRBJ2-1	CASTGGGGSSYNEQFF	TGTGCCAGCACCGGCGGGGGGGGTAGCTCCTACAATGAGCAGTTCTTC
.	TRBD1	TRBV30	TRBJ1-2	CAWSLTGGSAGYTF	TGTGCCTGGAGTCTGACAGGGGGATCCGCTGGCTACACCTTC
.	.	TRBV6-6	TRBJ1-2	CATGQDSHYGYTF	TGTGCCACCGGGCAGGACAGCCACTATGGCTACACCTTC
.	TRBD1	TRBV2	TRBJ1-1	CASRDSLLAEAFF	TGTGCCAGTCGGGACAGCCTCCTGGCTGAAGCTTTCTTT
.	.	TRBV7-2	TRBJ2-5	CASSIIQGETQYF	TGTGCCAGCAGCATAATCCAGGGGGAGACCCAGTACTTC
.	.	TRBV7-3	TRBJ1-1	CASSQGKNTEAFF	TGTGCCAGCAGCCAGGGGAAAAACACTGAAGCTTTCTTT
.	.	TRBV27	TRBJ1-1	CASSLGLQGTEAFF	TGTGCCAGCAGTTTGGGATTACAGGGCACTGAAGCTTTCTTT
.	TRBD2	TRBV7-2	TRBJ2-3	CASSLRGGYTDTQYF	TGTGCCAGCAGCTTACGCGGGGGATACACAGATACGCAGTATTTT
.	.	TRBV29-1	TRBJ1-2	CSVETGNGYTF	TGCAGCGTTGAGACCGGGAATGGCTACACCTTC
.	.	TRBV5-4	TRBJ2-2	CASSLISRGRTNTGELFF	TGTGCCAGCAGCTTAATTAGCAGGGGAAGGACGAACACCGGGGAGCTGTTTTTT
once	.	TRBV7-9	TRBJ2-6	CASSFSTGVSGANVLTF	TGTGCCAGCAGCTTTTCGACAGGCGTCTCTGGGGCCAACGTCCTGACTTTC
.	.	TRBV27	TRBJ2-7	CASSPLDMEPSYEQYF	TGTGCCAGCAGTCCGCTGGACATGGAACCCTCCTACGAGCAGTACTTC
.	.	TRBV5-4	TRBJ2-2	CASSSARDIGAGELFF	TGTGCCAGCAGCTCGGCCCGGGACATTGGGGCCGGGGAGCTGTTTTTT
.	.	TRBV9	TRBJ2-1	CASSAEDRNNEQFF	TGTGCCAGCAGCGCCGAGGACAGAAACAATGAGCAGTTCTTC
.	.	TRBV11-2	TRBJ1-2	CASSPRVWGYTF	TGTGCCAGCAGCCCGCGCGTGTGGGGCTACACCTTC
.	TRBD1	TRBV19	TRBJ1-2	CASTTARDRAKYTF	TGTGCCAGTACCACGGCCCGGGACAGGGCCAAATACACCTTC
.	TRBD2	TRBV19	TRBJ2-1	CASTSGGQSSYNEQFF	TGTGCCAGTACTAGCGGGGGCCAGAGCTCCTACAATGAGCAGTTCTTC
.	.	TRBV11-3	TRBJ1-4	CASSPRQLNEKLFF	TGTGCCAGCAGCCCGCGACAGCTAAATGAAAAACTGTTTTTT
.	TRBD2	TRBV14	TRBJ2-7	CASSQVRLAGEQYF	TGTGCCAGCAGCCAAGTCCGACTAGCGGGTGAGCAGTACTTC
.	.	TRBV28	TRBJ1-4	CASDWGGGKLFF	TGTGCCAGCGATTGGGGGGGTGGGAAACTGTTTTTT
.	TRBD1	TRBV28	TRBJ1-1	CASTPGRGYAEAFF	TGTGCCAGCACCCCTGGCAGGGGGTACGCTGAAGCTTTCTTT
few	.	TRBV9	TRBJ2-5	CASSVAGGQIQETQYF	TGTGCCAGCAGCGTGGCCGGTGGACAAATACAAGAGACCCAGTACTTC
once	.	TRBV10-1	TRBJ2-1	CASSGNSPNEQFF	TGCGCCAGCAGTGGGAACAGTCCTAATGAGCAGTTCTTC
.	TRBD1	TRBV7-2	TRBJ1-1	CASSVQGALDTEAFF	TGTGCCAGCAGCGTACAGGGGGCCCTGGACACTGAAGCTTTCTTT
few	.	TRBV6-4	TRBJ2-1	CASSLSGSYNEQFF	TGTGCCAGCAGTCTTAGCGGTTCCTACAATGAGCAGTTCTTC
.	.	TRBV4-1	TRBJ2-7	CASSQAASVGQTYEQYF	TGCGCCAGCAGCCAAGCCGCCTCCGTTGGACAGACCTACGAGCAGTACTTC
.	.	TRBV6-5	TRBJ2-3	CASSYHGTDRPDTQYF	TGTGCCAGCAGTTACCACGGAACGGACAGACCAGATACGCAGTATTTT
.	.	TRBV7-9	TRBJ1-4	CASSYKRQLEKLFF	TGTGCCAGCAGCTACAAAAGACAGCTTGAAAAACTGTTTTTT
.	TRBD1	TRBV4-3	TRBJ2-7	CASSPGQGIYEQYF	TGCGCCAGCAGCCCCGGACAGGGAATCTACGAGCAGTACTTC
.	.	TRBV27	TRBJ2-1	CASSPVGGVNEQFF	TGTGCCAGCAGCCCCGTGGGCGGGGTGAATGAGCAGTTCTTC
.	.	TRBV12-2	TRBJ2-5	CARGKPAGRQETQYF	TGTGCAAGGGGGAAGCCGGCGGGACGGCAAGAGACCCAGTACTTC
.	TRBD1	TRBV4-3	TRBJ1-4	CASSQSRDSREKLFF	TGCGCCAGCAGCCAATCCCGGGACAGCCGTGAAAAACTGTTTTTT
.	TRBD2	TRBV7-9	TRBJ2-2	CASTHAGGTGELFF	TGTGCCAGCACCCATGCGGGGGGGACCGGGGAGCTGTTTTTT
.	.	TRBV4-3	TRBJ1-1	CASTLGLGGRNTEAFF	TGCGCCAGCACCCTAGGTCTAGGGGGTCGCAACACTGAAGCTTTCTTT
.	.	TRBV29-1	TRBJ2-3	CSVDKDNTDTQYF	TGCAGCGTTGATAAGGACAACACAGATACGCAGTATTTT
.	.	TRBV7-8	TRBJ1-2	CASSLVTGSRDGYTF	TGTGCCAGCAGCTTAGTCACGGGGAGTCGCGATGGCTACACCTTC